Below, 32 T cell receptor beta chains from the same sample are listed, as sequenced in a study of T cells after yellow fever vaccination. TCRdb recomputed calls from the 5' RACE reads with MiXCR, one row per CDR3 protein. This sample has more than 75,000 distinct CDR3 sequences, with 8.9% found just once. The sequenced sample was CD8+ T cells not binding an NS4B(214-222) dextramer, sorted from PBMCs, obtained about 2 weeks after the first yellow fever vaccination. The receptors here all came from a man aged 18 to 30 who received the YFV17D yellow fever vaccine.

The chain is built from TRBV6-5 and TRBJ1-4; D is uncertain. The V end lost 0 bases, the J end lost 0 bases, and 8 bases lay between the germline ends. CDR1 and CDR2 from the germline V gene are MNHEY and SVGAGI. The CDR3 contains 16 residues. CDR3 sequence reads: CASSYSWETTNEKLFF. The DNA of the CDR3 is TGTGCCAGCAGTTACTCGTGGGAGACAACTAATGAAAAACTGTTTTTT.

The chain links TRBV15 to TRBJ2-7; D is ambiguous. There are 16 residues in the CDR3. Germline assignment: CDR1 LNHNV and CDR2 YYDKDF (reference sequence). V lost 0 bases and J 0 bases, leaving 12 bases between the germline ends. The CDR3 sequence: CATSRDFEVGSYEQYF. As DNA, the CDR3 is TGTGCCACCAGCAGAGATTTTGAGGTGGGCTCCTACGAGCAGTACTTC.

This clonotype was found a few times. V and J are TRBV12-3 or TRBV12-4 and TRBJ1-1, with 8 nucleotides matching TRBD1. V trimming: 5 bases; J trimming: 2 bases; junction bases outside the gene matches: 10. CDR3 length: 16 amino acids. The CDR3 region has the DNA TGTGCCAGCAGTGCCCGGCGACAGGGGTTCAACACTGAAGCTTTCTTT. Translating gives CASSARRQGFNTEAFF.

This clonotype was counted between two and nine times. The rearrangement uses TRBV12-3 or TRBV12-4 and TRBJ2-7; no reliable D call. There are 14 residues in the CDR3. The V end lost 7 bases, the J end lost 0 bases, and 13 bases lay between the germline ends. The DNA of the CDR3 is TGTGCCAGCACTTTCGGGTCGAGCTCCTACGAGCAGTACTTC. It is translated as CASTFGSSSYEQYF.

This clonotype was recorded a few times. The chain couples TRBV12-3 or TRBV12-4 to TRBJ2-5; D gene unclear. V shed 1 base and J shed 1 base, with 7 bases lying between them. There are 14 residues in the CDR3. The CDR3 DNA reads TGTGCCAGCAGTTTAGGGGTTTTCCAAGAGACCCAGTACTTC. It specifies CASSLGVFQETQYF.

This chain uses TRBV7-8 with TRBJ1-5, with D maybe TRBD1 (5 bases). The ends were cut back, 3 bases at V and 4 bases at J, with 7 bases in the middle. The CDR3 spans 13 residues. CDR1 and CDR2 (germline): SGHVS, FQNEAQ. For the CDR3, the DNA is TGTGCCAGCAGCTTGGGGGTAAATCAGCCCCAGCATTTT. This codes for CASSLGVNQPQHF.

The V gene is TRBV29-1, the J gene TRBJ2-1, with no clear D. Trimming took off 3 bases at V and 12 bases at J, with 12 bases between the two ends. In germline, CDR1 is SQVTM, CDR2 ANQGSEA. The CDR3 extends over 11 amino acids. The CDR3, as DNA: TGCAGCGTTGACTGGCAGCAACGGCAGTTCTTC. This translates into CSVDWQQRQFF.

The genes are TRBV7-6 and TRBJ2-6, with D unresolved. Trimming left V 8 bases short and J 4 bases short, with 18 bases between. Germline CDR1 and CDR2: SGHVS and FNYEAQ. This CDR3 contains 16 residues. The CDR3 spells CASSGPSGSGANVLTF. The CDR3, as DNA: TGTGCCAGCTCCGGCCCCAGTGGGTCCGGGGCCAACGTCCTGACTTTC.

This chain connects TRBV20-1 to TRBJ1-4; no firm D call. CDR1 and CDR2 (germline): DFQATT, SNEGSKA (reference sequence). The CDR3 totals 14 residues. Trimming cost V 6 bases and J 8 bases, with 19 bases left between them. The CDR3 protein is CSATGYGEGEKLFF. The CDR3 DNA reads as TGCAGTGCGACTGGGTACGGGGAAGGCGAAAAACTGTTTTTT.

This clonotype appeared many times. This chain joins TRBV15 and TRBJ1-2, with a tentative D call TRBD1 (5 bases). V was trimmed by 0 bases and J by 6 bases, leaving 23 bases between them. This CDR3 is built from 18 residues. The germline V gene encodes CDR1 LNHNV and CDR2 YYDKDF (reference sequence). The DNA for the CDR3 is TGTGCCACCAGCAGAGATTATAATCAGGGCAGCCCAAGGGATGGCTACACCTTC. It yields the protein CATSRDYNQGSPRDGYTF.

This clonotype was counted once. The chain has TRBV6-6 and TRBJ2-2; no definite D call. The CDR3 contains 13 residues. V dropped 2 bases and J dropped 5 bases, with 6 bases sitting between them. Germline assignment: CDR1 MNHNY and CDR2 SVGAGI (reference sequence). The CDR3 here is CASSYIVTGELFF. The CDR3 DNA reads TGTGCCAGCAGTTACATCGTGACCGGGGAGCTGTTTTTT.

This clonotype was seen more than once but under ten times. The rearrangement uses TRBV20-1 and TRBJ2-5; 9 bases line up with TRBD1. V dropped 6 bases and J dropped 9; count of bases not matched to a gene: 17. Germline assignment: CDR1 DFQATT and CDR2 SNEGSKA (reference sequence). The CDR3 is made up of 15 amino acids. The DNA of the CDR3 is TGCAGTGCCGATTCAATAGTACAGGGGGCACCCGCCCAGTACTTC. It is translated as CSADSIVQGAPAQYF.

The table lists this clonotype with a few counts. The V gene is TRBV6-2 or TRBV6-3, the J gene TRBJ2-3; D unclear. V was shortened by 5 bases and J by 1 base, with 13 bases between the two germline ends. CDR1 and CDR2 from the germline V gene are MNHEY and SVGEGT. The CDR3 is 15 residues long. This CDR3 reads CASSPFPSRTDTQYF. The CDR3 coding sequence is TGTGCCAGCAGTCCGTTCCCGAGCCGCACAGATACGCAGTATTTT.

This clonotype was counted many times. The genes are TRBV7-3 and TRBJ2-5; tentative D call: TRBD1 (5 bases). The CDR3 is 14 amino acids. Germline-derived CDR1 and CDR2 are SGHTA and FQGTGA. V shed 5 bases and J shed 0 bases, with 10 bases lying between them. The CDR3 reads CASSRDSNQETQYF. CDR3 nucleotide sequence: TGTGCCAGCAGCAGAGACAGCAACCAAGAGACCCAGTACTTC.

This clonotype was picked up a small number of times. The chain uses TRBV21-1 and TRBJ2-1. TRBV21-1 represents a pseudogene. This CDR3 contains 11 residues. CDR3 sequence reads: CASSKEKGQFF. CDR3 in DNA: TGTGCCAGCAGCAAAGAAAAGGGGCAGTTCTTC.

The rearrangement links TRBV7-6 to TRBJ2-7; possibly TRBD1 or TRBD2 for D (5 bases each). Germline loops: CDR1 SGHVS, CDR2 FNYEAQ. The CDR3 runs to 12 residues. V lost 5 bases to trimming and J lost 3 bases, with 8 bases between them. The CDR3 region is CASSRGGYEQYF. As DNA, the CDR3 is TGTGCCAGCAGCCGTGGGGGCTACGAGCAGTACTTC.

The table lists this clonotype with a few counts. CDR3 DNA: TGTGCCAGCAGCACAGGGGGAGATACGCAGTATTTT. Its translation: CASSTGGDTQYF. This rearrangement joins TRBV12-3 or TRBV12-4 to TRBJ2-3, with 8 bases that match TRBD1. The CDR3 length is 12 residues. With 6 bases clipped from V and 5 bases from J, the junction kept 1 base outside the gene matches.

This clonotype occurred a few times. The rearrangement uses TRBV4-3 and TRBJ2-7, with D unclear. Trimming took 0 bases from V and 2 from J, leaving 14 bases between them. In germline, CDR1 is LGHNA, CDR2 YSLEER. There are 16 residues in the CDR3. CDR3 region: CASSQEWKPYPYEQYF. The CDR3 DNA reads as TGCGCCAGCAGCCAAGAGTGGAAACCCTACCCCTACGAGCAGTACTTC.

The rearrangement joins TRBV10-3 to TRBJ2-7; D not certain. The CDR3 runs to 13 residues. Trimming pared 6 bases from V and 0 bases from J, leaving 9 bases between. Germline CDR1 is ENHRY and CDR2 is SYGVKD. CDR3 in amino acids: CAISPGSSYEQYV. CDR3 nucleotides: TGTGCCATCAGCCCAGGCAGCTCCTACGAGCAGTACGTC.

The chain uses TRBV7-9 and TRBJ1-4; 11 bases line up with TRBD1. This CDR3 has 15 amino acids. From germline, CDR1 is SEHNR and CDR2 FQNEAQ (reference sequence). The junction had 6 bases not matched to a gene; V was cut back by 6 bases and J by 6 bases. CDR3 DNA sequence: TGTGCCAGCAGATCTCCGGGACAGGGGGATGAAAAACTGTTTTTT. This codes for CASRSPGQGDEKLFF.

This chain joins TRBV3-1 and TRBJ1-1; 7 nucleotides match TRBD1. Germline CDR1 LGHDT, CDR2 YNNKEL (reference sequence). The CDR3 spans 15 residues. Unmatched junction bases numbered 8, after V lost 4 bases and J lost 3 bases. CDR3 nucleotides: TGTGCCAGCAGCCCTACAACAGGGGTGTACACTGAAGCTTTCTTT. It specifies CASSPTTGVYTEAFF.

The CDR3 DNA reads as TGTGCCAGCTCACCTGGACAGGGAAGAGGAAACACCATATATTTT. It yields the protein CASSPGQGRGNTIYF. The chain has TRBV18 and TRBJ1-3; 8 bases are a match to TRBD1. V lost 3 bases, J lost 4 bases, and 5 bases stayed unmatched. CDR1 is KGHSH and CDR2 is LQKENI in the germline V gene. This CDR3 contains 15 residues.

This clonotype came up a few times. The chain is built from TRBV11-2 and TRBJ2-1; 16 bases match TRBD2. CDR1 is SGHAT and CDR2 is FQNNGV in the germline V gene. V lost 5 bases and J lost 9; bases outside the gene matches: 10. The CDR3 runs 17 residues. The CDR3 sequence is CASSPGTSGGAVGEQFF. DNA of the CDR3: TGTGCCAGCAGCCCCGGGACTAGCGGGGGGGCCGTTGGTGAGCAGTTCTTC.

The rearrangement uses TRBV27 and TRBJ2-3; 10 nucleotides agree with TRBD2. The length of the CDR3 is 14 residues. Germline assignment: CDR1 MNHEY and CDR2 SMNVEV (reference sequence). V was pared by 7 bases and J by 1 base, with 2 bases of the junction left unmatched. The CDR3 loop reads CASTSGGRTDTQYF. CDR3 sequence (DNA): TGTGCCAGCACTAGCGGGGGCCGCACAGATACGCAGTATTTT.

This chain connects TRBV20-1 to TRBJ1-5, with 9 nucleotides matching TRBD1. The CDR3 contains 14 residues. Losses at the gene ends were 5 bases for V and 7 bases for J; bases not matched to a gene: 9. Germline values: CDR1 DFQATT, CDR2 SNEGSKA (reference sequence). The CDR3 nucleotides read TGCAGTGCTTCGCCCGGGACAGGGTTGCAGCCCCAGCATTTT. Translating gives CSASPGTGLQPQHF.

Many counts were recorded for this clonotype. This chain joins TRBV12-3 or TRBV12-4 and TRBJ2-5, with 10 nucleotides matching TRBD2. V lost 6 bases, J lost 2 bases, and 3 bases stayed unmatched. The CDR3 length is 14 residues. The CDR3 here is CASRVAGGQETQYF. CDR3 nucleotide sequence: TGTGCCAGCAGGGTAGCGGGGGGTCAAGAGACCCAGTACTTC.

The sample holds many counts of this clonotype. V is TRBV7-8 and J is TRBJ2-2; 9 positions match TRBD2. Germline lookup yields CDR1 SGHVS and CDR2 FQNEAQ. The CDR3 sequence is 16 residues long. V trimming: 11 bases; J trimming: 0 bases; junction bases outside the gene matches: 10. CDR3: CAGAAGGIANTGELFF. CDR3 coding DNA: TGTGCCGGGGCAGCGGGGGGAATTGCGAACACCGGGGAGCTGTTTTTT.

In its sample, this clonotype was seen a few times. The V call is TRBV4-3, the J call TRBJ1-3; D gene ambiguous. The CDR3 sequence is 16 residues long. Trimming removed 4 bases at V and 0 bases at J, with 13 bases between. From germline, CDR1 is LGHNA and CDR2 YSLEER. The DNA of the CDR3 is TGCGCCAGCAGCCCAAAGACTCAAAGCTCTGGAAACACCATATATTTT. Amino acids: CASSPKTQSSGNTIYF.

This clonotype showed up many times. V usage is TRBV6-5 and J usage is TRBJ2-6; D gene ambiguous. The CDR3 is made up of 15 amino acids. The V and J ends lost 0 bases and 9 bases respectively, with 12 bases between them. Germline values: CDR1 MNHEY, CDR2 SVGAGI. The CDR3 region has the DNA TGTGCCAGCAGTTACTCGATCGGACCACACAACGTCCTGACTTTC. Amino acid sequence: CASSYSIGPHNVLTF.

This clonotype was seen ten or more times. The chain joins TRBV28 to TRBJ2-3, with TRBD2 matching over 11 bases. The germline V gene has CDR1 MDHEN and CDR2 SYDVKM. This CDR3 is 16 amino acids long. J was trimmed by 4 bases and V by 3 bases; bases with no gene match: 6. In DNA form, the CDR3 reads TGTGCCAGCAGTTTCGGACTAGCGGGCCCGTCAGATACGCAGTATTTT. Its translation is CASSFGLAGPSDTQYF.

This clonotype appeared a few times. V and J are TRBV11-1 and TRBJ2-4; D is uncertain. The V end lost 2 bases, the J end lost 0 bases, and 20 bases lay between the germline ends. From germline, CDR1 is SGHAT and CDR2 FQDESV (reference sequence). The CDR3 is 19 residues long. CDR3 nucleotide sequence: TGTGCCAGCAGCTTAATTCGGAGTCTCACCGACGCAGCCAAAAACATTCAGTACTTC. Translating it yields CASSLIRSLTDAAKNIQYF.

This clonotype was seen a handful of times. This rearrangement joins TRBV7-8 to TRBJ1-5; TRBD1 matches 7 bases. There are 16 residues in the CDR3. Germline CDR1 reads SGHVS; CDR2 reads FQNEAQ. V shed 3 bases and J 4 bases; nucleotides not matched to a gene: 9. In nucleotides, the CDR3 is TGTGCCAGCAGCTTGCCGGGAAGGGACAGAAATCAGCCCCAGCATTTT. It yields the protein CASSLPGRDRNQPQHF.